The next 21 T cell receptor beta chains were all read from a single sample in a study of blood T cell repertoires in COVID-19 (dated by TCRdb to between 2020 and 2021). The method was the immunoSEQ multiplex PCR assay. Here the immuneACCESS table is served through TCRdb, limited to in-frame sequences with V and J called. Missing clones are a known gap in these copies; in checked studies unresolved V genes cover under half, and the rest lacks a known reason. For this sample there are some 120,000 clones; approximately 82% appear just once. The top ten hold 7.5% of the sample. Sequencing was done on a sample of peripheral blood. These receptors were obtained from a man between 65 and 85 years old with active or convalescent COVID-19.

This chain connects TRBV5-1 to TRBJ1-1; unclear D gene. The length of the CDR3 is 13 residues. Trimming pared 0 bases from V and 3 bases from J, leaving 6 bases between. Germline CDR1 SGHRS, CDR2 YFSETQ. CDR3 sequence: CASSLDSYTEAFF. CDR3 coding DNA: TGCGCCAGCAGCTTGGATAGTTACACTGAAGCTTTCTTT.

This clone was detected a few times. The chain is built from TRBV3-1 (or the pseudogene TRBV3-2) and TRBJ2-7; 7 nucleotides line up with TRBD1. Trimming cost V 0 bases and J 6 bases; bases outside gene matches: 2. The CDR3 is 13 residues long. Looked up from germline, CDR1 is LGHDT and CDR2 is YNNKEL (reference sequence). The CDR3 DNA reads TGTGCCAGCAGCCAAGATGACAGGGCCGAGCAGTACTTC. Its translation: CASSQDDRAEQYF.

CDR3 DNA sequence: TGTGCCATCAGCCAGACAGGGGACAACACTGAAGCTTTCTTT. This encodes CAISQTGDNTEAFF. This chain links TRBV10-3 with TRBJ1-1; 8 nucleotides align to TRBD1. The CDR3 is 14 amino acids. Unmatched junction bases numbered 5, after V lost 6 bases and J lost 2 bases. The germline CDR1 and CDR2 sequences are ENHRY and SYGVKD.

The chain links TRBV9 to TRBJ2-5, with D possibly TRBD2 on 6 matching bases. The CDR3 has 12 residues. Trimming left V 2 bases short and J 8 bases short, with 10 bases between. Per germline, CDR1 SGDLS and CDR2 YYNGEE. CDR3 nucleotide sequence: TGTGCCAGCAGCGTGACTAGTGGAACCCAGTACTTC. The encoded protein is CASSVTSGTQYF.

V gene TRBV28 combines with J gene TRBJ1-1, with D tentatively TRBD1 (6 bases). The CDR3 is made up of 13 amino acids. Germline CDR1 is MDHEN and CDR2 is SYDVKM. V lost 7 bases and J 10 bases, leaving 19 bases between the germline ends. The CDR3 here is CASTKTGTLGAFF. CDR3 nucleotide sequence: TGTGCCAGCACCAAAACAGGGACCCTTGGAGCTTTCTTT. Drawing the rest from reference TRBV28 and TRBJ1-1, the complete variable domain is DVKVTQSSRYLVKRTGEKVFLECVQDMDHENMFWYRQDPGLGLRLIYFSYDVKMKEKGDIPEGYSVSREKKERFSLILESASTNQTSMYLCASTKTGTLGAFFGQGTRLTVV.

This clone was detected only a few times. Other DNA variants within this sample encode the same CDR3. V and J are TRBV5-6 and TRBJ2-7; D gene ambiguous. V was trimmed by 4 bases and J by 1 base, leaving 6 bases between them. This CDR3 region has 12 residues. Germline CDR1 reads SGHDT; CDR2 reads YYEEEE. The CDR3 nucleotides read TGTGCCAGCAGCCCAGTATCCTACGAGCAGTACTTC. It specifies CASSPVSYEQYF.

This clone was counted once. This chain connects TRBV7-2 to TRBJ1-1; D gene unclear. The V gene lost 5 bases and the J gene lost 0 bases, with 7 bases spanning the gap. The CDR3 loop spans 13 amino acids. The germline CDR1 and CDR2 sequences are SGHTA and FQGNSA. The CDR3 spells CASSIHLNTEAFF. The DNA for the CDR3 is TGTGCCAGCAGCATCCACTTGAACACTGAAGCTTTCTTT.

The chain is built from TRBV19 and TRBJ2-6; D may be TRBD2 (6 bases). The CDR3 is 15 residues long. In germline, CDR1 is LNHDA, CDR2 SQIVND (reference sequence). V lost 4 bases, J lost 4 bases, and 11 bases lay in between. The CDR3 loop reads CASSNRGYGANVLTF. CDR3 in DNA: TGTGCCAGTAGTAATCGGGGGTACGGGGCCAACGTCCTGACTTTC.

A few counts support this clone. The V gene is TRBV6-5, the J gene TRBJ2-5; weak D call: TRBD1 (5 bases). Per the germline V gene, CDR1 is MNHEY and CDR2 is SVGAGI. The V gene lost 6 bases and the J gene lost 7 bases, with 12 bases spanning the gap. The CDR3 runs 12 residues. The CDR3 DNA reads TGTGCCAGCAGCGCGAGTCAGGGGACCCAGTACTTC. It specifies CASSASQGTQYF.

The CDR3 DNA is TGTGCCAGCAGTGTGGTAGCGGCGCGCGAGCAGTACTTC. This sequence encodes CASSVVAAREQYF. The chain carries TRBV2 and TRBJ2-7; tentatively, D is TRBD2 (6 bases). There are 13 residues in the CDR3. V was cut by 4 bases and J by 6 bases, with 13 bases left in between. Germline lookup yields CDR1 SNHLY and CDR2 FYNNEI.

The chain employs TRBV4-1 and TRBJ2-5; 11 nucleotides match TRBD2. V was pared by 5 bases and J by 5 bases, with 7 bases of the junction left unmatched. The CDR3 totals 15 residues. Germline-derived CDR1 and CDR2 are MGHRA and YSYEKL. CDR3 amino acids: CASSASGGTVETQYF. CDR3 coding DNA: TGCGCCAGCAGCGCTAGCGGGGGGACTGTGGAGACCCAGTACTTC.

The chain links TRBV28 to TRBJ1-4; weak D call: TRBD1 (5 bases). The ends were cut back, 4 bases at V and 8 bases at J, with 17 bases in the middle. The CDR3 runs to 15 residues. CDR1 MDHEN and CDR2 SYDVKM come from the germline V gene. CDR3 residues: CASSSGGTSNEKLFF. CDR3 in DNA: TGTGCCAGCAGTTCTGGAGGGACCTCCAACGAAAAACTGTTTTTT.

J is TRBJ2-2 and V is TRBV5-4; the match to TRBD2 covers 12 bases. CDR3 size: 16 residues. J lost 11 bases, V lost 0 bases, and 8 bases had no gene match. Germline V lookup: CDR1 SGHNT, CDR2 YYREEE (reference sequence). In nucleotides, the CDR3 is TGTGCCAGCAGCTTGGGGTTGACTAGCGGGAGAATTGAGCTGTTTTTT. It codes for CASSLGLTSGRIELFF.

This sequence joins TRBV18 and TRBJ2-3; 9 bases agree with TRBD2. This CDR3 region has 17 residues. With 6 bases clipped from V and 3 bases from J, the junction kept 13 bases outside the gene matches. CDR1 is KGHSH and CDR2 is LQKENI in the germline V gene. CDR3 region: CASSPPRTSVGTDTQYF. In DNA form, the CDR3 reads TGTGCCAGCTCCCCCCCAAGGACTAGCGTAGGTACAGATACGCAGTATTTT.

V gene TRBV7-9 combines with J gene TRBJ2-3; no definite D call. Trimming shortened V by 1 base and J by 7 bases, and 9 bases separated the two germline ends. From germline, CDR1 is SEHNR and CDR2 FQNEAQ (reference sequence). The CDR3 loop spans 13 amino acids. As DNA, the CDR3 is TGTGCCAGCAGCTTAGTTACGGAGTATACGCAGTATTTT. Protein product: CASSLVTEYTQYF.

The gene calls are TRBV9 and TRBJ2-3; 13 nucleotides agree with TRBD2. J lost 2 bases, V lost 3 bases, and 9 bases had no gene match. Germline V gene sequence: CDR1 SGDLS, CDR2 YYNGEE. The CDR3 extends over 18 amino acids. The CDR3 sequence is CASSESPGLAGPTDTQYF. The CDR3 DNA sequence: TGTGCCAGCAGCGAATCCCCGGGACTAGCGGGGCCCACAGATACGCAGTATTTT.

The chain uses TRBV4-2 and TRBJ2-7; 7 positions match TRBD1. Germline V gene sequence: CDR1 LGHNA, CDR2 YNFKEQ. V was clipped by 6 bases and J by 0 bases; unmatched bases: 2. The CDR3 sequence is 13 residues long. CDR3 DNA sequence: TGTGCCAGCAGGAGGGACAGCTCCTACGAGCAGTACTTC. Translated, it gives CASRRDSSYEQYF.

The chain links TRBV19 to TRBJ1-2, with TRBD1 matching over 9 bases. The V gene's germline CDR1 is LNHDA and CDR2 SQIVND (reference sequence). CDR3 length: 14 amino acids. V shed 4 bases and J 6 bases; nucleotides not matched to a gene: 6. The CDR3, as DNA: TGTGCCAGTAGTAGCCGGACAGGGGTGGATGGCTACACCTTC. Protein product: CASSSRTGVDGYTF.

Comment on this clone: An end of the junction differs from the germline gene, which may be a read error. V and J are TRBV24-1 and TRBJ2-3, with 8 bases lining up with TRBD2. The CDR3 has 15 amino acids. Per germline, CDR1 KGHDR and CDR2 SFDVKD. The DNA for the CDR3 is TGTGCCACCGGTGATGGTCGGGGGGGCCCAGATACGCAGTATTTT. It yields the protein CATGDGRGGPDTQYF.

The rearrangement links TRBV28 to TRBJ1-5; no clear D. The CDR3 is 15 amino acids. Germline lookup yields CDR1 MDHEN and CDR2 SYDVKM. V lost 6 bases, J lost 9 bases, and 21 bases lay in between. The CDR3 DNA is TGTGCCAGCAGCCCCCTGGGGTCGGAGGATTTGCCCCAGCATTTT. This translates into CASSPLGSEDLPQHF.

J is TRBJ1-5 and V is TRBV24-1; the D gene is possibly TRBD1 (5 bases). The V end lost 0 bases, the J end lost 4 bases, and 9 bases lay between the germline ends. In germline, CDR1 is KGHDR, CDR2 SFDVKD. The CDR3 consists of 15 residues. DNA of the CDR3: TGTGCCACCAGTGATTTGCCGACAGAGAATCAGCCCCAGCATTTT. Residues: CATSDLPTENQPQHF.